Described below is a single T cell receptor beta chain sequence and its context. The sample is drawn from a study of blood T cell repertoires in COVID-19. Authors' methods: Amplifying reference gene primers gave estimates of nucleated cell counts. Only in-frame clones appear in the TCRdb table, and some are missing; sequencing was by immunoSEQ multiplex PCR. V, J and clone size are taken as reported in that table, and D and trimming were inferred from the DNA itself. This sample has approximately 38,000 clones; over 70% occur once, and the top ten carry around 24%. The CDR3 runs to 14 residues. Trimming at V came to 3 bases and at J to 3 bases, leaving 6 bases not matched to a gene. Germline V gene lookup returns CDR1 SGHDT and CDR2 YYEEEE.

The TCR was taken from a man aged 50-60 years with active or convalescent COVID-19. The chain combines TRBV5-6 with TRBJ2-7; TRBD1 matches 7 bases. The sequenced material came from peripheral blood. CDR3 residues: CASSSPGQFYEQYV. The CDR3 coding sequence is TGTGCCAGCAGCTCCCCGGGACAGTTCTACGAGCAGTACGTC.